What follows describes a single T cell receptor (beta chain). No antigen is known for it. Generated by immunoSEQ multiplex PCR, the TCRdb table keeps only in-frame clones and is missing some. The data show around 99,000 clones, 93% seen once. This CDR3 is built from 14 residues. The germline V gene encodes CDR1 GTSNPN and CDR2 SVGIG (reference sequence). Trimming at V came to 2 bases and at J to 5 bases, leaving 5 bases not matched to a gene. The sample is drawn from a study of graft-versus-host responses after intestinal transplantation. Study context: Anti-thymocyte globulin induction preceded about three years of tacrolimus and steroid maintenance in all recipients. Overall study results and limits: Among recipient marrow samples, GvH clones were found; some appeared first in ileum or blood. The presence of high graft-versus-host to host-versus-graft clonal ratios in allografts characterized patients with graft-donor T cell macrochimerism. With peak circulating GvH clone levels came an association with early post-transplant HvG declines.

The sequence was obtained from a human donor who received an intestinal transplant. J is TRBJ2-5 and V is TRBV30; 10 nucleotides match TRBD2. Sequencing used unstimulated CD8+ T cells sorted from spleen or lymph node cells, obtained before intestinal transplant. The CDR3: CAWSSGGARETQYF. CDR3 in DNA: TGTGCCTGGAGTAGCGGGGGGGCCCGGGAGACCCAGTACTTC.